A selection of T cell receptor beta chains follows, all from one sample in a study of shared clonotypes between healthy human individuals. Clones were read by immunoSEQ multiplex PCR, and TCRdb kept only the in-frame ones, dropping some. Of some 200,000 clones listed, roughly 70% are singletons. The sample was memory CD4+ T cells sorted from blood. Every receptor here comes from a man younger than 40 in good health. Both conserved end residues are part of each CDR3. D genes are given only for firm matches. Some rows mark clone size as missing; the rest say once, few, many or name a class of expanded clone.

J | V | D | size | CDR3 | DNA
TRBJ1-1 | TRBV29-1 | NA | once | CSVGGGSRDTEAFF | TGCAGCGTTGGGGGGGGATCGCGGGACACTGAAGCTTTCTTT
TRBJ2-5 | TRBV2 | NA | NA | CASSEQQETQYF | TGTGCCAGCAGTGAACAGCAAGAGACCCAGTACTTC
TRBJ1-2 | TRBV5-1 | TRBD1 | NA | CASSRSWDSLAGYTF | TGCGCCAGCAGCAGATCCTGGGACAGCTTGGCTGGCTACACCTTC
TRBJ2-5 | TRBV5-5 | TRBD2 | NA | CASSLGISGSNGETQYF | TGTGCCAGCAGCTTGGGTATTAGCGGGAGTAATGGAGAGACCCAGTACTTC
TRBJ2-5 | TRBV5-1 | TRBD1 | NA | CASSEGQGMGTQYF | TGCGCCAGCAGCGAGGGACAGGGTATGGGGACCCAGTACTTC
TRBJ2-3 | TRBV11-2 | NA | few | CASSLRGTPTDTQYF | TGTGCCAGCAGCCTCCGGGGGACCCCCACAGATACGCAGTATTTT
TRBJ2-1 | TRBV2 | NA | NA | CASSPRTSGVIWWFF | TGTGCCAGCAGTCCTCGGACTTCCGGGGTAATTTGGTGGTTCTTC
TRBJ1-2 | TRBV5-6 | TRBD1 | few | CASSYEQGDYGYTF | TGTGCCAGCAGCTACGAACAGGGGGACTATGGCTACACCTTC
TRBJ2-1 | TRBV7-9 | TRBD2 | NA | CASSLAQTSGRSDEQFF | TGTGCCAGCAGCTTAGCCCAGACTAGCGGGAGGTCGGATGAGCAGTTCTTC
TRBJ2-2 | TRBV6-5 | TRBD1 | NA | CASTHRTGITGELFF | TGTGCCAGCACACACAGGACAGGGATCACCGGGGAGCTGTTTTTT
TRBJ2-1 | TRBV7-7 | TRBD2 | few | CASRFGAGVGNEQFF | TGTGCCAGCAGGTTTGGAGCGGGAGTCGGTAATGAGCAGTTCTTC
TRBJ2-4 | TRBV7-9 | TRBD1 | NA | CASSPDRVLTKNIQYF | TGTGCCAGCAGCCCTGACAGGGTTTTAACCAAAAACATTCAGTACTTC
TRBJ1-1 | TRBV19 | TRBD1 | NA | CASSNLGQGAQEAFF | TGTGCCAGTAGTAACCTCGGACAGGGGGCTCAAGAAGCTTTCTTT
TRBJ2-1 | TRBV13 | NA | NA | CASSFWWYNEQFF | TGTGCCAGCAGCTTTTGGTGGTACAATGAGCAGTTCTTC